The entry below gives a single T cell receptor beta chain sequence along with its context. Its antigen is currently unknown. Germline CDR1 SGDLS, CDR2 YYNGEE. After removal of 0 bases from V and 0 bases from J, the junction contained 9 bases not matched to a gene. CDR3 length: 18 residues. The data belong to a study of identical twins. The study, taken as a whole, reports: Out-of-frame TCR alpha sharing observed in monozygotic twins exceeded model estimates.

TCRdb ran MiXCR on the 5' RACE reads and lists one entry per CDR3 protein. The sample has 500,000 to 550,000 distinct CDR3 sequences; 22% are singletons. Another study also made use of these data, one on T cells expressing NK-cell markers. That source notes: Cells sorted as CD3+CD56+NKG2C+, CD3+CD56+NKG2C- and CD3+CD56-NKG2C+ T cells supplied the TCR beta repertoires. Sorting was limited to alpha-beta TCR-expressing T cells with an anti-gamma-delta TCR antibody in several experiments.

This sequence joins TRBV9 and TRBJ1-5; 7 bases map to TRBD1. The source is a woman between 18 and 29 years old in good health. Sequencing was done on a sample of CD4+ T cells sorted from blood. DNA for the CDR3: TGTGCCAGCAGCGTAGTAGAGGGGACAGCGCTTAGCAATCAGCCCCAGCATTTT. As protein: CASSVVEGTALSNQPQHF.